Presented here are 2 T cell receptor beta chains from one specimen sequenced in a study of cytomegalovirus exposure and HLA in healthy donors. The protocol was immunoSEQ multiplex PCR, while the TCRdb copy is restricted to in-frame clones and leaves out a portion. The sample contains roughly 150,000 clones, 86% of which appear only once. What was sequenced was PBMCs. Receptor source: a woman aged 18-29 years in good health and CMV-seronegative.

The V and J genes are TRBV7-8 and TRBJ2-3, with a possible D match to TRBD2 (5 bases). Germline V gene data show CDR1 as SGHVS and CDR2 as FQNEAQ. V shed 5 bases and J shed 3 bases, with 21 bases lying between them. The CDR3 is 17 amino acids. For the CDR3, the DNA is TGTGCCAGCAGCCAGCGGCGAGTGGCCGGGGTAACAGATACGCAGTATTTT. Amino acids: CASSQRRVAGVTDTQYF.

The rearrangement links TRBV4-3 to TRBJ2-1; the D gene is possibly TRBD2 (6 bases). Trimming stripped 0 bases from V and 6 bases from J, with 18 bases between. The germline V gene encodes CDR1 LGHNA and CDR2 YSLEER. CDR3 length: 17 residues. CDR3 protein: CASSQDWAGRFGNEQFF. The CDR3 DNA sequence: TGCGCCAGCAGCCAAGATTGGGCGGGACGCTTTGGCAATGAGCAGTTCTTC.